The 27 T cell receptor beta chains given below trace back to one sample, sequenced in a study of identical twins (dated by TCRdb to about 2016). Library generation was performed with 5' RACE. The sample was run on an Illumina HiSeq 2000. The public sequencing data were trimmed at Q25 with fastp and processed into clonotypes with MiXCR by TCRdb, which kept only in-frame beta chains. Rows are unified per CDR3 protein, each entry keeping the most common DNA and genes. Counted in this sample were 1.5 million to 2 million distinct CDR3 sequences; about 32% of them appeared once. The biggest ten clones account for about 0.25% of the sample. The sample taken for sequencing was cord blood. The receptor source for this set is a newborn girl in good health.

This clonotype was observed a few times. The rearrangement uses TRBV11-1 and TRBJ2-6; D not certain. Per germline, CDR1 SGHAT and CDR2 FQDESV (reference sequence). The CDR3 spans 17 residues. V dropped 0 bases and J dropped 0 bases, with 9 bases sitting between them. CDR3 region: CASSLAPYSSGANVLTF. The CDR3 coding sequence is TGTGCCAGCAGCTTAGCGCCCTACAGCTCTGGGGCCAACGTCCTGACTTTC.

This clonotype showed up just a few times. V usage is TRBV5-1 and J usage is TRBJ2-3; no definite D call. The CDR3 consists of 18 residues. V was cut by 0 bases and J by 0 bases, with 17 bases left in between. The germline V gene encodes CDR1 SGHRS and CDR2 YFSETQ. CDR3 DNA sequence: TGCGCCAGCAGCTTGGATTCCCACCGGCTTCGTAGCACAGATACGCAGTATTTT. It encodes CASSLDSHRLRSTDTQYF. The full variable domain, its missing parts supplied by reference TRBV5-1 and TRBJ2-3, is KAGVTQTPRYLIKTRGQQVTLSCSPISGHRSVSWYQQTPGQGLQFLFEYFSETQRNKGNFPGRFSGRQFSNSRSEMNVSTLELGDSALYLCASSLDSHRLRSTDTQYFGPGTRLTVL.

This clonotype appeared a few times. The genes are TRBV20-1 and TRBJ1-5; 9 positions agree with TRBD1. V shed 7 bases, J shed 3 bases, and the junction held 7 bases outside the gene matches. Germline values: CDR1 DFQATT, CDR2 SNEGSKA (reference sequence). The CDR3 covers 14 residues. The CDR3 spells CSGTTGGNNQPQHF. As DNA, the CDR3 is TGCAGTGGGACAACAGGGGGCAACAATCAGCCCCAGCATTTT.

The rearrangement uses TRBV9 and TRBJ2-7, with 10 bases aligning to TRBD1. The CDR3 totals 15 residues. The germline V gene encodes CDR1 SGDLS and CDR2 YYNGEE. V dropped 0 bases and J dropped 10; count of bases not matched to a gene: 10. The CDR3 nucleotides are TGTGCCAGCAGCGTAGCTACCTGGACAGGGGGAACCCAGTACTTC. Its protein is CASSVATWTGGTQYF.

This clonotype was seen more than once but under ten times. In nucleotides, the CDR3 is TGCAGTGCTAGGCTGACAGGCAGGGCTTGGGAGCAGTACTTC. Residues: CSARLTGRAWEQYF. The V gene is TRBV20-1, the J gene TRBJ2-7; possibly TRBD1 for D (6 bases). The germline CDR1 and CDR2 sequences are DFQATT and SNEGSKA (reference sequence). The CDR3 sequence is 14 residues long. Trimming removed 3 bases at V and 7 bases at J, with 19 bases between.

This clonotype was counted many times. The chain combines TRBV24-1 with TRBJ2-7, with 8 bases lining up with TRBD1. The CDR3 spans 13 residues. Germline V gene lookup returns CDR1 KGHDR and CDR2 SFDVKD. Trimming took 0 bases from V and 6 from J; bases not matched to a gene: 0. In DNA form, the CDR3 reads TGTGCCACCAGTGATTTGGGACAGGGCGAGCAGTACTTC. Amino acids: CATSDLGQGEQYF.

As for this clonotype: It is likely a read error, because the conserved phenylalanine at the end of the CDR3 is missing. The V gene is TRBV20-1, the J gene TRBJ2-3; D may be TRBD2 (6 bases). With 1 base removed from V and 1 base from J, the gap between germline ends came to 12 bases. The CDR3 covers 15 residues. Germline V lookup: CDR1 DFQATT, CDR2 SNEGSKA (reference sequence). The CDR3: CSARARGGGTDTQYC. The DNA of the CDR3 is TGCAGTGCTAGAGCTAGGGGCGGGGGCACAGATACGCAGTATTGT.

The CDR3 DNA is TGTGCCAGCAGTTTTCCTCGGGACAAAGATGGCTACACCTTC. It yields the protein CASSFPRDKDGYTF. V is TRBV28 and J is TRBJ1-2; a weak D match, TRBD1 (6 bases). With 3 bases removed from V and 6 bases from J, the gap between germline ends came to 14 bases. Germline CDR1 MDHEN, CDR2 SYDVKM. The CDR3 extends over 14 amino acids.

CDR3 DNA sequence: TGTGCCAGCAGCTTGCTAGGGGTTACCTACGAGCAGTACTTC. As protein: CASSLLGVTYEQYF. V gene TRBV5-7 combines with J gene TRBJ2-7, with D possibly being TRBD1 (5 bases). TRBV5-7 is an open reading frame whose function is uncertain. This CDR3 is built from 14 residues. V was clipped by 1 base and J by 2 bases, with 10 bases between them.

A single count supports this clonotype. A read error is possible here, since a much larger clone lies one base away. This chain connects TRBV4-2 to TRBJ2-5, with D possibly TRBD2 on 5 matching bases. CDR1 LGHNA and CDR2 YNFKEQ come from the germline V gene. This CDR3 is built from 13 residues. Trimming cost V 4 bases and J 11 bases, with 17 bases left between them. The CDR3 region is CASSRGSFDEQYF. CDR3 coding DNA: TGTGCCAGCAGCCGAGGGTCTTTCGATGAGCAGTACTTC.

Only a few counts were recorded for this clonotype. This chain uses TRBV6-2 or TRBV6-3 with TRBJ1-5, with 9 bases aligning to TRBD1. The germline CDR1 and CDR2 sequences are MNHEY and SVGEGT. The CDR3 is made up of 15 amino acids. J lost 4 bases, V lost 2 bases, and 3 bases had no gene match. The CDR3 nucleotides are TGTGCCAGCAGTTACGGCGGGACAGGGAATCAGCCCCAGCATTTT. This encodes CASSYGGTGNQPQHF.

There are a few counts of this clonotype. The chain carries TRBV7-8 and TRBJ2-4; 11 positions agree with TRBD2. CDR1 SGHVS and CDR2 FQNEAQ come from the germline V gene. V gave up 1 base and J gave up 5 bases; unmatched junction bases: 1. This CDR3 spans 15 amino acids. CDR3 in amino acids: CASSLVLAGENIQYF. DNA of the CDR3: TGTGCCAGCAGCTTAGTACTAGCGGGGGAAAACATTCAGTACTTC.

In this sample, this clonotype turned up a few times. The chain links TRBV25-1 to TRBJ1-4; 7 bases are shared with TRBD1. V shed 5 bases, J shed 7 bases, and the junction held 7 bases outside the gene matches. The V gene's germline CDR1 is MGHDK and CDR2 SYGVNS. The CDR3 runs to 14 residues. The CDR3 loop reads CASSQGAGGEKLFF. The DNA for the CDR3 is TGTGCCAGCAGTCAAGGGGCAGGGGGTGAAAAACTGTTTTTT.

This clonotype was detected a few times. The V call is TRBV29-1, the J call TRBJ2-1; weak D call: TRBD2 (5 bases). CDR1 is SQVTM and CDR2 is ANQGSEA in the germline V gene. This CDR3 spans 14 amino acids. Trimming took off 1 base at V and 9 bases at J, with 16 bases between the two ends. The CDR3 nucleotides read TGCAGCGTTGAAGCAATACGGGATTTAGGTGAGCAGTTCTTC. It codes for CSVEAIRDLGEQFF.

V and J are TRBV6-1 and TRBJ1-2; 12 positions match TRBD1. V shed 3 bases, J shed 7 bases, and the junction held 6 bases outside the gene matches. CDR1 MNHNS and CDR2 SASEGT come from the germline V gene. The CDR3 contains 15 residues. The CDR3 region is CASSEWDRGQSGYTF. CDR3 coding DNA: TGTGCCAGCAGTGAGTGGGACAGGGGGCAGAGTGGCTACACCTTC.

The chain recombines TRBV7-8 with TRBJ2-3; 12 bases are shared with TRBD2. The CDR3 runs 17 residues. Trimming took 5 bases from V and 2 from J; bases not matched to a gene: 8. Per germline, CDR1 SGHVS and CDR2 FQNEAQ. The CDR3 sequence is CASSRLRTSGVTDTQYF. Here the CDR3 DNA reads TGTGCCAGCAGCCGGTTAAGGACTAGCGGGGTCACAGATACGCAGTATTTT.

V gene TRBV7-2 combines with J gene TRBJ1-1; D remains unclear. Germline V gene sequence: CDR1 SGHTA, CDR2 FQGNSA. The CDR3 extends over 16 amino acids. The germline V and J ends were trimmed by 2 bases and 0 bases, with 13 bases remaining between them. CDR3 sequence: CASSLRPRRVNTEAFF. The CDR3 DNA follows: TGTGCCAGCAGCTTACGACCTCGACGGGTGAACACTGAAGCTTTCTTT. The full variable domain, completed using reference TRBV7-2 and TRBJ1-1, is GAGVSQSPSNKVTEKGKDVELRCDPISGHTALYWYRQSLGQGLEFLIYFQGNSAPDKSGLPSDRFSAERTGGSVSTLTIQRTQQEDSAVYLCASSLRPRRVNTEAFFGQGTRLTVV.

The CDR3: CASSEGATTTDTQYF. CDR3 DNA sequence: TGTGCCAGCAGTGAAGGCGCCACGACCACAGATACGCAGTATTTT. V gene TRBV2 combines with J gene TRBJ2-3; D not resolved. The germline gives CDR1 SNHLY, CDR2 FYNNEI. This CDR3 is 15 amino acids long. The V gene lost 1 base and the J gene lost 2 bases, with 10 bases spanning the gap.

This clonotype was recorded a few times. The V call is TRBV20-1, the J call TRBJ2-5; the D gene could be TRBD1 or TRBD2 (5 bases each). Trimming took 5 bases from V and 7 from J, leaving 17 bases between them. The CDR3 sequence is 13 residues long. CDR1 is DFQATT, CDR2 SNEGSKA, per germline (reference sequence). CDR3 sequence (DNA): TGCAGTGCTTCCGGGACGCAAGGAGGGACCCAGTACTTC. It is translated as CSASGTQGGTQYF.

This chain connects TRBV28 to TRBJ2-5; 9 nucleotides match TRBD2. CDR1 is MDHEN, CDR2 SYDVKM, per germline. CDR3 length: 14 residues. After removal of 5 bases from V and 11 bases from J, the junction contained 12 bases not matched to a gene. This chain's CDR3 is CASSIPSGINEQYF. In DNA form, the CDR3 reads TGTGCCAGCAGTATTCCTAGCGGGATCAATGAGCAGTACTTC.

V usage is TRBV6-5 and J usage is TRBJ2-2, with a tentative D call TRBD2 (7 bases). CDR1 is MNHEY and CDR2 is SVGAGI in the germline V gene. The CDR3 has 15 amino acids. Trimming cost V 6 bases and J 3 bases, with 14 bases left between them. The CDR3 nucleotides read TGTGCCAGCAGCATACAGGGAGGGGACACCGGGGAGCTGTTTTTT. Its protein is CASSIQGGDTGELFF.

Only a few counts were recorded for this clonotype. The rearrangement links TRBV20-1 to TRBJ2-3; tentatively, D is TRBD2 (6 bases). Trimming took off 6 bases at V and 0 bases at J, with 13 bases between the two ends. There are 14 residues in the CDR3. Germline V gives CDR1 DFQATT, CDR2 SNEGSKA (reference sequence). The CDR3 nucleotides are TGCAGTGCAACACTAGCATCCAGCACAGATACGCAGTATTTT. Protein sequence: CSATLASSTDTQYF.

This clonotype was recorded a few times. The junction departs from germline at one end; a sequencing error may be responsible. The chain combines TRBV20-1 with TRBJ1-4; no clear D gene. The CDR3 extends over 14 amino acids. Germline V gives CDR1 DFQATT, CDR2 SNEGSKA (reference sequence). The CDR3 is CSATRLRPNEKLFF. The CDR3 DNA sequence: TGCAGTGCTACAAGGTTGAGGCCTAACGAAAAACTGTTTTTT.

In regard to this clonotype: A read error may account for a junction end that differs from germline. This sequence joins TRBV10-3 and TRBJ2-7, with 9 bases matching TRBD2. From germline, CDR1 is ENHRY and CDR2 SYGVKD. The CDR3 extends over 18 amino acids. CDR3: CAIRSELGWTSESCEQYF. Here the CDR3 DNA reads TGTGCCATCAGATCCGAGTTGGGGTGGACTAGCGAGTCCTGCGAGCAGTACTTC.

J is TRBJ2-7 and V is TRBV10-3; no clear D gene. Germline CDR1 reads ENHRY; CDR2 reads SYGVKD. Trimming shortened V by 1 base and J by 0 bases, and 10 bases separated the two germline ends. There are 15 residues in the CDR3. As DNA, the CDR3 is TGTGCCATCAGTGAGTTCAGCGCACCCTCCTACGAGCAGTACTTC. This codes for CAISEFSAPSYEQYF.

The chain uses TRBV20-1 and TRBJ2-1; D possibly uses TRBD1 or TRBD2 (5 bases each). CDR3 size: 16 residues. CDR1 and CDR2 from the germline V gene are DFQATT and SNEGSKA (reference sequence). The V and J ends lost 0 bases and 10 bases respectively, with 22 bases between them. Here the CDR3 reads CSARDRLGRSSYEQFF. The CDR3 DNA reads TGCAGTGCTAGAGATCGGTTGGGACGGAGCTCCTACGAGCAGTTCTTC.

This clonotype was found a few times. The CDR3: CASSLEDRVGDTQYF. The CDR3 DNA is TGTGCCAGCAGCCTAGAGGACAGGGTCGGAGATACGCAGTATTTT. The chain recombines TRBV7-2 with TRBJ2-3; 8 nucleotides match TRBD1. Trimming removed 5 bases from V and 5 bases from J; junction bases left unmatched: 9. This CDR3 spans 15 amino acids. Per germline, CDR1 SGHTA and CDR2 FQGNSA.